The 29 T cell receptor beta chains below come from one sample, sequenced in a study of control samples from healthy donors and cancer patients. Measured with immunoSEQ multiplex PCR; TCRdb has only the in-frame clones, and not every one. The profile covers under 150,000 clones, with approximately 90% appearing a single time and around 9% taken by the ten largest. The sequenced material came from blood. These receptors were collected from a woman in her twenties or thirties in good health.

The chain joins TRBV28 to TRBJ1-2; D uncertain. The V gene's germline CDR1 is MDHEN and CDR2 SYDVKM. V gave up 7 bases and J gave up 2 bases, with 8 bases separating them. This CDR3 has 12 residues. The CDR3 reads CASMLRNYGYTF. The CDR3 region has the DNA TGTGCCAGCATGCTTCGAAACTATGGCTACACCTTC.

J is TRBJ2-1 and V is TRBV6-5; the match to TRBD2 covers 8 bases. The CDR3 length is 14 residues. Per the germline V gene, CDR1 is MNHEY and CDR2 is SVGAGI. V trimming: 8 bases; J trimming: 4 bases; junction bases outside the gene matches: 7. For the CDR3, the DNA is TGTGCCAGCCCTCGAGGACTAGCATACAATGAGCAGTTCTTC. Translation gives CASPRGLAYNEQFF.

The gene calls are TRBV19 and TRBJ1-5; TRBD1 is a possible D gene (5 bases). The V end lost 5 bases, the J end lost 1 base, and 15 bases lay between the germline ends. Germline CDR1 is LNHDA and CDR2 is SQIVND (reference sequence). The CDR3 has 16 amino acids. The DNA of the CDR3 is TGTGCCAGTAGTCCCTCCAGGGTGAGCAGCAATCAGCCCCAGCATTTT. Encoded protein: CASSPSRVSSNQPQHF. The full variable domain, completed using reference TRBV19 and TRBJ1-5, is DGGITQSPKYLFRKEGQNVTLSCEQNLNHDAMYWYRQDPGQGLRLIYYSQIVNDFQKGDIAEGYSVSREKKESFPLTVTSAQKNPTAFYLCASSPSRVSSNQPQHFGDGTRLSIL.

The genes are TRBV5-1 and TRBJ2-1; D might be TRBD1 or TRBD2, each matching 6 bases. The germline gives CDR1 SGHRS, CDR2 YFSETQ. This CDR3 spans 14 amino acids. V lost 3 bases and J lost 2, with 9 bases in between. CDR3 loop: CASSSGAAYNEQFF. CDR3 in DNA: TGCGCCAGCAGCTCGGGGGCCGCCTACAATGAGCAGTTCTTC.

The rearrangement links TRBV7-2 to TRBJ1-6, with a tentative D call TRBD1 (5 bases). V was shortened by 3 bases and J by 10 bases, with 13 bases between the two germline ends. The CDR3 has 14 residues. Germline V gene lookup returns CDR1 SGHTA and CDR2 FQGNSA. This CDR3 is CASSLAGGWSPLHF. In nucleotides, the CDR3 is TGTGCCAGCAGCTTGGCTGGGGGTTGGTCACCCCTCCACTTT.

The V and J genes are TRBV11-2 and TRBJ1-6, with 9 positions matching TRBD1. CDR3 size: 16 residues. Trimming took 5 bases from V and 5 from J; bases not matched to a gene: 7. The V gene's germline CDR1 is SGHAT and CDR2 FQNNGV. This CDR3 reads CASSTPQGAHNSPLHF. As DNA, the CDR3 is TGTGCCAGCAGCACCCCACAGGGGGCTCATAATTCACCCCTCCACTTT.

V usage is TRBV12-5 and J usage is TRBJ1-2, with TRBD1 matching 7 bases. V shed 3 bases, J shed 7 bases, and the junction held 8 bases outside the gene matches. CDR1 LGHNT and CDR2 FRNRAP come from the germline V gene. This CDR3 region has 14 residues. The CDR3 here is CASGFLTGMGGYTF. The CDR3 nucleotides are TGTGCTAGTGGTTTTTTGACAGGGATGGGTGGCTACACCTTC.

The chain has TRBV19 and TRBJ1-2; 8 bases map to TRBD1. V was pared by 5 bases and J by 7 bases, with 3 bases of the junction left unmatched. This CDR3 has 12 amino acids. CDR1 is LNHDA and CDR2 is SQIVND in the germline V gene (reference sequence). Here the CDR3 reads CASSARGLGYTF. Here the CDR3 DNA reads TGTGCCAGTAGTGCCAGGGGGCTTGGCTACACCTTC.

The chain recombines TRBV11-3 with TRBJ2-1; D possibly corresponds to TRBD2 (6 bases). V lost 2 bases and J lost 6, with 14 bases in between. This CDR3 spans 15 amino acids. Germline CDR1 SGHNT, CDR2 YENEEA. CDR3 DNA sequence: TGTGCCAGCAGCTTAAACTTTCTGGGGGGCAATGAGCAGTTCTTC. It encodes CASSLNFLGGNEQFF.

The chain uses TRBV19 and TRBJ1-5; a possible D gene is TRBD1 (6 bases). CDR3 length: 11 residues. Germline V CDR1 and CDR2: LNHDA, SQIVND (reference sequence). As DNA, the CDR3 is TGTGCTACAGGGTGGGATCAGCCCCAGCATTTT. It is translated as CATGWDQPQHF.

The genes are TRBV5-1 and TRBJ2-7; the D is unclear. CDR1 and CDR2 (germline): SGHRS, YFSETQ. This CDR3 has 14 amino acids. The V and J ends lost 6 bases and 3 bases respectively, with 16 bases between them. CDR3 residues: CASTQTDTIYEQYF. In DNA form, the CDR3 reads TGCGCCAGCACCCAGACCGATACCATCTACGAGCAGTACTTC.

V and J are TRBV30 and TRBJ2-7; unclear D gene. The V gene's germline CDR1 is GTSNPN and CDR2 SVGIG (reference sequence). CDR3 length: 13 amino acids. V was pared by 0 bases and J by 5 bases, with 11 bases between. The CDR3 sequence: CAWSVLLSDEQYF. Written as DNA, the CDR3 is TGTGCCTGGAGTGTACTACTATCCGACGAGCAGTACTTC.

This clone came up once. This chain joins TRBV6-6 and TRBJ2-2; possibly TRBD2 for D (6 bases). The CDR3 sequence is 16 residues long. Trimming removed 5 bases at V and 1 base at J, with 14 bases between. Germline CDR1 and CDR2: MNHNY and SVGAGI (reference sequence). This chain's CDR3 is CASSPLGLRNTGELFF. DNA of the CDR3: TGTGCCAGCAGTCCATTGGGACTTAGGAACACCGGGGAGCTGTTTTTT.

V gene TRBV5-1 combines with J gene TRBJ1-6; TRBD1 matches 8 bases. The V and J ends lost 0 bases and 6 bases, in that order; junction bases with no gene match: 5. Germline lookup yields CDR1 SGHRS and CDR2 YFSETQ. CDR3 length equals 16 residues. CDR3 coding DNA: TGCGCCAGCAGCTTGGAGGCAGGGGGCAGTAATTCACCCCTCCACTTT. Its protein is CASSLEAGGSNSPLHF.

This rearrangement joins TRBV29-1 to TRBJ2-7; TRBD1 might be the D (6 bases). The CDR3 covers 11 residues. Germline V lookup: CDR1 SQVTM, CDR2 ANQGSEA. The CDR3 sequence: CSGRTVDEQYF. The CDR3 nucleotides are TGCAGTGGTAGGACAGTTGACGAGCAGTACTTC.

V usage is TRBV24-1 and J usage is TRBJ2-5, with 10 bases that match TRBD2. The CDR3 covers 14 residues. Germline V gene sequence: CDR1 KGHDR, CDR2 SFDVKD. The V and J ends lost 3 bases and 5 bases, in that order; junction bases with no gene match: 2. The chain's CDR3 is CATSDSGRAETQYF. In nucleotides, the CDR3 is TGTGCCACCAGTGATAGCGGGAGGGCTGAGACCCAGTACTTC.

The chain employs TRBV30 and TRBJ2-7, with no clear D. V was trimmed by 2 bases and J by 1 base, leaving 9 bases between them. Germline values: CDR1 GTSNPN, CDR2 SVGIG (reference sequence). The CDR3 sequence is 13 residues long. CDR3 loop: CAWSTAPSYEQYF. The CDR3 DNA follows: TGTGCCTGGAGTACAGCGCCTTCCTACGAGCAGTACTTC.

This chain joins TRBV7-2 and TRBJ2-7; D is possibly TRBD2 (6 bases). The germline CDR1 and CDR2 sequences are SGHTA and FQGNSA. Trimming shortened V by 5 bases and J by 7 bases, and 12 bases separated the two germline ends. This CDR3 spans 12 amino acids. CDR3 nucleotides: TGTGCCAGCAGCCCACGAGCGGGTGAGCAGTACTTC. This translates into CASSPRAGEQYF.

The rearrangement joins TRBV6-5 to TRBJ1-3; 7 bases fit TRBD1. Germline CDR1 is MNHEY and CDR2 is SVGAGI. V lost 6 bases and J lost 1; bases outside the gene matches: 6. The CDR3 contains 15 residues. As DNA, the CDR3 is TGTGCCAGCAGACCCCCGACAGGGTCTGGAAACACCATATATTTT. This sequence encodes CASRPPTGSGNTIYF.

The V and J genes are TRBV28 and TRBJ2-3, with D perhaps TRBD1 or TRBD2 (7 bases each). From germline, CDR1 is MDHEN and CDR2 SYDVKM. The V end was cut by 5 bases, the J end by 5 bases, with 17 bases between. The CDR3 covers 15 residues. In nucleotides, the CDR3 is TGTGCCAGCAGTACCCGACAGGGAGGGGAAGATACGCAGTATTTT. It specifies CASSTRQGGEDTQYF.

CDR3 DNA sequence: TGCGCCAGCAGCTTTGGGGGCGGGGGACGCTCTGGAAACACCATATATTTT. Protein: CASSFGGGGRSGNTIYF. The chain has TRBV5-1 and TRBJ1-3; D possibly corresponds to TRBD1 (6 bases). Germline CDR1 is SGHRS and CDR2 is YFSETQ. Trimming pared 2 bases from V and 0 bases from J, leaving 15 bases between. The CDR3 contains 17 residues. The whole variable domain, filled in from reference TRBV5-1 and TRBJ1-3, reads KAGVTQTPRYLIKTRGQQVTLSCSPISGHRSVSWYQQTPGQGLQFLFEYFSETQRNKGNFPGRFSGRQFSNSRSEMNVSTLELGDSALYLCASSFGGGGRSGNTIYFGEGSWLTVV.

This chain connects TRBV18 to TRBJ2-3; TRBD1 agrees at 10 bases. This CDR3 region has 14 residues. Germline CDR1 reads KGHSH; CDR2 reads LQKENI. The V segment lost 6 bases and the J segment 4 bases; nucleotides outside the gene matches: 4. The CDR3 spells CASSRGTGADTQYF. The CDR3 DNA sequence: TGTGCCAGCTCTCGGGGGACAGGGGCAGATACGCAGTATTTT. Looking up the rest from reference TRBV18 and TRBJ2-3 gives the full variable domain: NAGVMQNPRHLVRRRGQEARLRCSPMKGHSHVYWYRQLPEEGLKFMVYLQKENIIDESGMPKERFSAEFPKEGPSILRIQQVVRGDSAAYFCASSRGTGADTQYFGPGTRLTVL.

As regards this clone: The sample has other DNA sequences that encode this CDR3 too. CDR3 nucleotide sequence: TGCAGTGCTAGAGATAGTTATGGCTACACCTTC. As protein: CSARDSYGYTF. The chain has TRBV20-1 and TRBJ1-2, with D unresolved. Germline CDR1 is DFQATT and CDR2 is SNEGSKA (reference sequence). The V end lost 0 bases, the J end lost 5 bases, and 4 bases lay between the germline ends. The CDR3 length is 11 residues.

The gene calls are TRBV13 and TRBJ1-6; 8 bases fit TRBD1. V lost 5 bases to trimming and J lost 2 bases; unmatched junction nucleotides: 5. From germline, CDR1 is PRHDT and CDR2 FYEKMQ (reference sequence). CDR3 size: 16 residues. In DNA form, the CDR3 reads TGTGCCAGCAGCCGGACAGGGTCCACCTATAATTCACCCCTCCACTTT. Its protein is CASSRTGSTYNSPLHF.

The rearrangement joins TRBV5-1 to TRBJ1-1; a weak D match, TRBD1 (5 bases). The length of the CDR3 is 15 residues. Germline V gives CDR1 SGHRS, CDR2 YFSETQ. Trimming took off 4 bases at V and 2 bases at J, with 15 bases between the two ends. CDR3 in DNA: TGCGCCAGCAGCATAGGGACGGTAGAAAACACTGAAGCTTTCTTT. Its translation: CASSIGTVENTEAFF.

V is TRBV19 and J is TRBJ2-4, with D perhaps matching TRBD2 (6 bases). The V end lost 5 bases, the J end lost 3 bases, and 14 bases lay between the germline ends. This CDR3 is built from 15 residues. Germline lookup yields CDR1 LNHDA and CDR2 SQIVND (reference sequence). The CDR3 here is CASSQGLTVKNIQYF. The CDR3 DNA is TGTGCCAGTAGTCAGGGACTCACGGTCAAAAACATTCAGTACTTC.

V and J are TRBV25-1 and TRBJ1-4, with D perhaps matching TRBD1 (6 bases). This CDR3 has 14 residues. Trimming cost V 1 base and J 5 bases, with 8 bases left between them. Germline loops: CDR1 MGHDK, CDR2 SYGVNS. CDR3 coding DNA: TGTGCCAGCAGTGAATCCGGGGGCAATGAAAAACTGTTTTTT. Translating gives CASSESGGNEKLFF.

The CDR3 bases are TGTGCCAGCAGTCCACTGACTTCCTCCGGCTATGGCTACACCTTC. Protein product: CASSPLTSSGYGYTF. This chain links TRBV27 with TRBJ1-2; D remains unclear. This CDR3 comprises 15 residues. V was clipped by 5 bases and J by 4 bases, with 17 bases between them. The germline CDR1 and CDR2 sequences are MNHEY and SMNVEV (reference sequence).

The J gene is TRBJ2-7, the V gene TRBV20-1; the D call may be TRBD1 or TRBD2 (5 bases each). V was clipped by 3 bases and J by 7 bases, with 19 bases between them. From germline, CDR1 is DFQATT and CDR2 SNEGSKA (reference sequence). This CDR3 contains 14 residues. The CDR3 spells CSASAGSEVGEQYF. The CDR3 DNA reads as TGCAGTGCTAGTGCAGGGTCGGAGGTAGGAGAGCAGTACTTC.